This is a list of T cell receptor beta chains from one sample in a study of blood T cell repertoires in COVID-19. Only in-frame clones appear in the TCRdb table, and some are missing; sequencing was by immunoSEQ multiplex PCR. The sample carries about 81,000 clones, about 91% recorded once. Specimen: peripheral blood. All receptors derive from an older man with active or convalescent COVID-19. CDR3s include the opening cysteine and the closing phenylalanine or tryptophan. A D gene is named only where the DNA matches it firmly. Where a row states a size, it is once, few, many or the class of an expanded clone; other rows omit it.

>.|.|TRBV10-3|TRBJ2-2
CATGSRDGELFF
TGTGCCACGGGGTCGAGGGACGGGGAGCTGTTTTTT
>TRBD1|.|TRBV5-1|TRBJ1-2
CASSYEEQGAFGYTF
TGCGCCAGCAGTTATGAAGAACAGGGGGCGTTTGGCTACACCTTC
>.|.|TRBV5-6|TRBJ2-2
CASSLLPPGGSPGELFF
TGTGCCAGCAGCCTTTTGCCGCCAGGGGGGTCGCCCGGGGAGCTGTTTTTT
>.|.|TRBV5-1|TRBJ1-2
CASSLKSGANYGYTF
TGCGCCAGCAGCTTAAAATCAGGGGCTAACTATGGCTACACCTTC
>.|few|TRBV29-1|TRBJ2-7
CSVMGGSTYEQYF
TGCAGCGTCATGGGGGGATCGACCTACGAGCAGTACTTC
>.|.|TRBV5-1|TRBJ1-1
CASSSLWGQGTEAFF
TGCGCCAGCAGCAGCCTTTGGGGGCAGGGCACTGAAGCTTTCTTT
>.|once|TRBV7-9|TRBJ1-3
CASSDASLGNTIYF
TGTGCCAGCAGCGATGCGTCCCTGGGCAACACCATATATTTT
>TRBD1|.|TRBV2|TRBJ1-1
CASIKQGAGEAFF
TGTGCCAGCATTAAACAGGGGGCTGGTGAAGCTTTCTTT
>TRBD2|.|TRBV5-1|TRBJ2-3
CASSSGLAETDTQYF
TGCGCCAGCAGCTCCGGACTAGCGGAGACAGATACGCAGTATTTT
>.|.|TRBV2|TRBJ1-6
CASTEYTRGNSPLHF
TGTGCCAGCACCGAATACACCAGGGGTAATTCACCCCTCCACTTT
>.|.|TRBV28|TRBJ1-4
CASTGQMGVEKLFF
TGTGCCAGCACTGGACAGATGGGCGTTGAAAAACTGTTTTTT
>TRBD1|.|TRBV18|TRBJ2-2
CASSLSTGEVGELFF
TGTGCCAGCTCACTTTCGACAGGGGAGGTCGGGGAGCTGTTTTTT
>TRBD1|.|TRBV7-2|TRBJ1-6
CASSSGQGRHSPLHF
TGTGCCAGCAGCTCCGGACAGGGGCGGCATTCACCCCTCCACTTT
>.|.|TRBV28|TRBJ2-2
CASSFARRNTGELFF
TGTGCCAGCAGTTTCGCCAGGCGGAACACCGGGGAGCTGTTTTTT
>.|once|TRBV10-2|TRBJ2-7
CASSEVGQGPKQYF
TGCGCCAGCAGTGAGGTTGGGCAGGGTCCCAAGCAGTACTTC
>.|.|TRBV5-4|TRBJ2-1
CASSTGGPYNEQFF
TGTGCCAGCAGCACCGGTGGGCCCTACAATGAGCAGTTCTTC
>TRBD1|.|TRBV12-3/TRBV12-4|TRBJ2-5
CASRITGEETQYF
TGTGCCAGCAGAATAACAGGGGAAGAGACCCAGTACTTC
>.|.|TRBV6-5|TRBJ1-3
CASSYGTPPSGNTIYF
TGTGCCAGCAGTTACGGGACACCGCCATCTGGAAACACCATATATTTT